Each of the 20 T cell receptor beta chains below was sequenced from the same sample in a study of T-cell reconstitution after alpha-beta-depleted transplantation in children. Unique molecular identifiers were built into the TCRbeta library. TCRdb re-called the PCR reads with MiXCR, one entry per CDR3 protein. This sample has around 29,000 distinct CDR3 sequences, with about 6.3% found just once. Material: PBMCs, mostly from graft donor cells, obtained 180 days after TCRalphabeta/CD19-depleted stem cell transplant. The receptors originated from a male patient younger than 18 who had a stem cell transplant for acute myeloid leukemia, so the T cells may come from the graft donor.

In DNA form, the CDR3 reads TGTGCCCTCAGTCGTCAACCTCCCGGGACAGTAGACACCGGGGAGCTGTTTTTT. This translates into CALSRQPPGTVDTGELFF. The chain is built from TRBV2 and TRBJ2-2; TRBD1 matches 7 bases. V dropped 11 bases and J dropped 3; count of bases not matched to a gene: 21. Germline-derived CDR1 and CDR2 are SNHLY and FYNNEI. This CDR3 is 18 amino acids long.

By its share, this clonotype is medium-sized. This chain links TRBV6-5 with TRBJ1-5; D not resolved. V was trimmed by 6 bases and J by 4 bases, leaving 10 bases between them. The CDR3 consists of 13 residues. Looked up from germline, CDR1 is MNHEY and CDR2 is SVGAGI. The CDR3, as DNA: TGTGCCAGCAGCCAAAGAGGGAATCAGCCCCAGCATTTT. Protein sequence: CASSQRGNQPQHF.

The sample holds many counts of this clonotype. This chain joins TRBV20-1 and TRBJ1-1; 7 positions agree with TRBD1. Looked up from germline, CDR1 is DFQATT and CDR2 is SNEGSKA (reference sequence). V dropped 3 bases and J dropped 1; count of bases not matched to a gene: 5. This CDR3 has 14 residues. CDR3 sequence reads: CSAREGATNTEAFF. The CDR3 DNA reads TGCAGTGCTAGGGAGGGGGCTACGAACACTGAAGCTTTCTTT.

This clonotype was seen only a few times. V is TRBV5-4 and J is TRBJ2-7, with D perhaps matching TRBD1 (5 bases). The CDR3 is 15 amino acids. V shed 0 bases and J shed 2 bases, with 12 bases lying between them. The V gene's germline CDR1 is SGHNT and CDR2 YYREEE (reference sequence). The CDR3 reads CASSLEVGAAYEQYF. CDR3 DNA: TGTGCCAGCAGCTTGGAGGTAGGGGCCGCCTACGAGCAGTACTTC.

This clonotype was seen at least ten times. The chain couples TRBV6-2 or TRBV6-3 to TRBJ2-6; D ambiguous. Germline V lookup: CDR1 MNHEY, CDR2 SVGEGT. V shed 6 bases and J shed 0 bases, with 9 bases lying between them. The CDR3 runs 15 residues. The CDR3 sequence is CASRPDHSGANVLTF. Written as DNA, the CDR3 is TGTGCCAGCAGACCAGACCACTCTGGGGCCAACGTCCTGACTTTC.

This clonotype has ten or more counts. DNA for the CDR3: TGTGCCAGCAGTTACTCGAAGGGATGGGGGATAGCCAAAAACATTCAGTACTTC. This gives the protein CASSYSKGWGIAKNIQYF. This chain joins TRBV6-2 or TRBV6-3 and TRBJ2-4; TRBD1 or TRBD2 may be the D gene (5 bases each). The germline gives CDR1 MNHEY, CDR2 SVGEGT. V was clipped by 0 bases and J by 0 bases, with 15 bases between them. The CDR3 has 18 amino acids.

This clonotype was found many times. This sequence joins TRBV7-9 and TRBJ2-4; D ambiguous. Germline CDR1 reads SEHNR; CDR2 reads FQNEAQ (reference sequence). The CDR3 covers 15 residues. V was pared by 2 bases and J by 3 bases, with 11 bases between. The DNA for the CDR3 is TGTGCCAGCAGCTTAATGTCCGGCGGCAAAAACATTCAGTACTTC. This encodes CASSLMSGGKNIQYF.

The V and J genes are TRBV6-5 and TRBJ2-2; weak D call: TRBD1 (7 bases). The CDR3 loop spans 16 amino acids. Looked up from germline, CDR1 is MNHEY and CDR2 is SVGAGI. Between the trimmed V and J ends, which lost 2 bases and 3 bases, there was a span of 13 bases. The chain's CDR3 is CASSYAGQSYTGELFF. CDR3 nucleotides: TGTGCCAGCAGTTACGCGGGACAGTCATACACCGGGGAGCTGTTTTTT.

This clonotype has a count of ten or more. The chain recombines TRBV7-8 with TRBJ1-1; a weak D match, TRBD1 (6 bases). The V gene's germline CDR1 is SGHVS and CDR2 FQNEAQ. Trimming took 5 bases from V and 5 from J, leaving 15 bases between them. This CDR3 has 14 amino acids. The CDR3 here is CASSPKEGGTEAFF. CDR3 coding DNA: TGTGCCAGCAGCCCCAAGGAAGGGGGAACTGAAGCTTTCTTT.

This clonotype has ten or more counts. The V gene is TRBV27, the J gene TRBJ1-6; D gene ambiguous. The CDR3 runs to 18 residues. Germline V CDR1 and CDR2: MNHEY, SMNVEV (reference sequence). Trimming took 5 bases from V and 0 from J, leaving 17 bases between them. CDR3 sequence reads: CASSLGRHLVSYNSPLHF. CDR3 in DNA: TGTGCCAGCAGTCTTGGACGGCATCTTGTCTCCTATAATTCACCCCTCCACTTT.

This clonotype was found many times. The chain joins TRBV5-1 to TRBJ1-2; 11 bases line up with TRBD1. The length of the CDR3 is 13 residues. Trimming took 6 bases from V and 5 from J; bases not matched to a gene: 3. Germline-derived CDR1 and CDR2 are SGHRS and YFSETQ. The CDR3 reads CASTRDRGYGYTF. As DNA, the CDR3 is TGCGCCAGCACTCGGGACAGGGGGTATGGCTACACCTTC. The full variable domain, completed using reference TRBV5-1 and TRBJ1-2, is KAGVTQTPRYLIKTRGQQVTLSCSPISGHRSVSWYQQTPGQGLQFLFEYFSETQRNKGNFPGRFSGRQFSNSRSEMNVSTLELGDSALYLCASTRDRGYGYTFGSGTRLTVV.

This clonotype has at least ten counts. This chain uses TRBV28 with TRBJ2-7; 11 nucleotides agree with TRBD2. The CDR3 contains 14 residues. Germline CDR1 reads MDHEN; CDR2 reads SYDVKM. V lost 6 bases and J lost 1; bases outside the gene matches: 2. In nucleotides, the CDR3 is TGTGCCAGCAGCCCTAGCGGGAGGTCCTACGAGCAGTACTTC. It translates to CASSPSGRSYEQYF.

Many counts were recorded for this clonotype. The chain carries TRBV7-3 and TRBJ2-1, with D possibly matching TRBD1 (5 bases). The CDR3 covers 16 residues. Germline loops: CDR1 SGHTA, CDR2 FQGTGA. Between the trimmed V and J ends, which lost 0 bases and 2 bases, there was a span of 11 bases. The CDR3 DNA reads TGTGCCAGCAGCTTAACCCCGACAGCTACCTACAATGAGCAGTTCTTC. Its protein is CASSLTPTATYNEQFF. The entire variable domain, with the rest obtained from reference TRBV7-3 and TRBJ2-1, is as follows: GAGVSQTPSNKVTEKGKYVELRCDPISGHTALYWYRQSLGQGPEFLIYFQGTGAADDSGLPNDRFFAVRPEGSVSTLKIQRTERGDSAVYLCASSLTPTATYNEQFFGPGTRLTVL.

This clonotype was seen repeatedly, ten times or more. The J gene is TRBJ1-1, the V gene TRBV6-5, with D possibly matching TRBD1 (6 bases). V was clipped by 2 bases and J by 4 bases, with 14 bases between them. The germline gives CDR1 MNHEY, CDR2 SVGAGI. The CDR3 covers 15 residues. CDR3 sequence (DNA): TGTGCCAGCAGTTACGACGGACAGACCCTCACTGAAGCTTTCTTT. Protein sequence: CASSYDGQTLTEAFF.

Of note for this clonotype: A much larger clone is a single base away; this may be a read error. The conserved phenylalanine or tryptophan normally closing the CDR3 is absent here, so this likely arose from a read error. This rearrangement joins TRBV11-2 to TRBJ2-7; TRBD2 might be the D (5 bases). This CDR3 comprises 15 residues. Trimming removed 5 bases from V and 7 bases from J, with 21 bases in between. Germline lookup yields CDR1 SGHAT and CDR2 FQNNGV. CDR3 region: CASSRGNVRPREQYI. CDR3 sequence (DNA): TGTGCCAGCAGCCGAGGGAACGTGCGCCCTCGAGAGCAGTACATC.

The genes are TRBV19 and TRBJ1-5; 10 bases map to TRBD1. Germline-derived CDR1 and CDR2 are LNHDA and SQIVND (reference sequence). Unmatched junction bases numbered 13, after V lost 6 bases and J lost 2 bases. The CDR3 covers 18 residues. In nucleotides, the CDR3 is TGTGCCAGTAGCGCCCTAATCGGGACAGGGGTCGGCAATCAGCCCCAGCATTTT. Its protein product is CASSALIGTGVGNQPQHF.

The table lists this clonotype with many counts. The CDR3 spells CASRTTGYGEQYF. DNA for the CDR3: TGTGCCAGCAGGACGACAGGGTATGGCGAGCAGTACTTC. The chain joins TRBV7-9 to TRBJ2-7; TRBD1 aligns across 7 bases. CDR3 length equals 13 residues. Looked up from germline, CDR1 is SEHNR and CDR2 is FQNEAQ (reference sequence). V trimming: 6 bases; J trimming: 6 bases; junction bases outside the gene matches: 8. The whole variable domain, remainder taken from reference TRBV7-9 and TRBJ2-7, is DTGVSQNPRHKITKRGQNVTFRCDPISEHNRLYWYRQTLGQGPEFLTYFQNEAQLEKSRLLSDRFSAERPKGSFSTLEIQRTEQGDSAMYLCASRTTGYGEQYFGPGTRLTVT.

There are many counts of this clonotype. V and J are TRBV7-9 and TRBJ2-7; D ambiguous. The CDR3 is 14 residues long. CDR1 and CDR2 (germline): SEHNR, FQNEAQ (reference sequence). V was cut by 2 bases and J by 2 bases, with 10 bases left in between. This chain's CDR3 is CASSLSPAAYEQYF. CDR3 coding DNA: TGTGCCAGCAGCTTAAGCCCGGCCGCCTACGAGCAGTACTTC. Using reference TRBV7-9 and TRBJ2-7 for the parts outside the CDR3, the full variable domain is DTGVSQNPRHKITKRGQNVTFRCDPISEHNRLYWYRQTLGQGPEFLTYFQNEAQLEKSRLLSDRFSAERPKGSFSTLEIQRTEQGDSAMYLCASSLSPAAYEQYFGPGTRLTVT.

This clonotype was counted many times. The gene calls are TRBV12-3 or TRBV12-4 and TRBJ2-1, with 14 bases matching TRBD2. This CDR3 region has 15 residues. Trimming took 5 bases from V and 9 from J; bases not matched to a gene: 6. The CDR3 region is CASSKGLAGAGEQFF. The CDR3 coding sequence is TGTGCCAGCAGTAAGGGACTAGCGGGAGCCGGTGAGCAGTTCTTC.

By its share, this clonotype is medium-sized. The rearrangement joins TRBV20-1 to TRBJ2-7; tentatively, D is TRBD1 (6 bases). The V gene's germline CDR1 is DFQATT and CDR2 SNEGSKA (reference sequence). The ends were cut back, 5 bases at V and 8 bases at J, with 19 bases in the middle. This CDR3 is built from 13 residues. The CDR3 nucleotides read TGCAGTGCTCTGAAACCCGGACAGTCACAGCAGTACTTC. It is translated as CSALKPGQSQQYF.